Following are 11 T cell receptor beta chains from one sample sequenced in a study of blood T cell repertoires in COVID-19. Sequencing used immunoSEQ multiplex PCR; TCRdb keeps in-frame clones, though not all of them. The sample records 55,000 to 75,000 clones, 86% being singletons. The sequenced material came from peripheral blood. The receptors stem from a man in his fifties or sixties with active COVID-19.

Here the CDR3 reads CASSLISNTEAFF. The CDR3 DNA sequence: TGTGCCAGCAGCTTAATAAGCAACACTGAAGCTTTCTTT. The chain has TRBV11-2 and TRBJ1-1; D uncertain. V was shortened by 2 bases and J by 2 bases, with 6 bases between the two germline ends. This CDR3 has 13 amino acids. CDR1 and CDR2 (germline): SGHAT, FQNNGV.

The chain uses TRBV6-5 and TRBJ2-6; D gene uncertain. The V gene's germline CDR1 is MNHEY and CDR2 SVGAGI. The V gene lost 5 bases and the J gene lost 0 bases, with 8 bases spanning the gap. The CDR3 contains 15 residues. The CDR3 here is CASSTRSSGANVLTF. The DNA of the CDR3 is TGTGCCAGCAGTACCCGGTCCTCTGGGGCCAACGTCCTGACTTTC.

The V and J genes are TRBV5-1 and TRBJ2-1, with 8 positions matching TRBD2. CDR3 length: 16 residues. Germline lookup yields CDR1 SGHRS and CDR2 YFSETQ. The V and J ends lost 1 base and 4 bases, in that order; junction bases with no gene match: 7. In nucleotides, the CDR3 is TGCGCCAGCAGCTTGAGCGGGAGTCTAACTTACAATGAGCAGTTCTTC. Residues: CASSLSGSLTYNEQFF.

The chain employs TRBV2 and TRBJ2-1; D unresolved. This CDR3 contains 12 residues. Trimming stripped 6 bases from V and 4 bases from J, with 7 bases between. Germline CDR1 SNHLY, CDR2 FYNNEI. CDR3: CASRVGYNEQFF. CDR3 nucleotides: TGTGCCAGCAGGGTCGGGTACAATGAGCAGTTCTTC. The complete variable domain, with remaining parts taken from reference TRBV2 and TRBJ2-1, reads EPEVTQTPSHQVTQMGQEVILRCVPISNHLYFYWYRQILGQKVEFLVSFYNNEISEKSEIFDDQFSVERPDGSNFTLKIRSTKLEDSAMYFCASRVGYNEQFFGPGTRLTVL.

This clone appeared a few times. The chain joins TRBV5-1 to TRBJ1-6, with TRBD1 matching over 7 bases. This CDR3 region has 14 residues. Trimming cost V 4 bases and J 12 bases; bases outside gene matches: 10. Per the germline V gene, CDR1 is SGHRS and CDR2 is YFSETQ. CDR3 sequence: CASSTGQPDGPLHF. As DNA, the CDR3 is TGCGCCAGCAGCACGGGACAGCCAGACGGACCCCTCCACTTT.

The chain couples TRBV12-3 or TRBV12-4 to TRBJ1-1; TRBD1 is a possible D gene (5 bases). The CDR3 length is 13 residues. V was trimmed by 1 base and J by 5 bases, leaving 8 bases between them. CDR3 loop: CASSLEGLTEAFF. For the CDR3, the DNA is TGTGCCAGCAGTTTAGAGGGGCTGACTGAAGCTTTCTTT.

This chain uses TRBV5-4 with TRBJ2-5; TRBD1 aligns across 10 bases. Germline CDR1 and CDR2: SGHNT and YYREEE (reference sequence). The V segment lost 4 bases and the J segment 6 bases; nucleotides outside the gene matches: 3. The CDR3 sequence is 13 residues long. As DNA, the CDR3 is TGTGCCAGCAGCCCGGGACAGGGGAAGACCCAGTACTTC. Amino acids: CASSPGQGKTQYF.

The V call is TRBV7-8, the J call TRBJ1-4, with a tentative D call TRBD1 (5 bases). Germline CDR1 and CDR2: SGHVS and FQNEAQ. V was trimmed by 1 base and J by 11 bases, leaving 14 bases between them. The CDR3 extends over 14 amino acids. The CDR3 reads CASSLGTAPGKLFF. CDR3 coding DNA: TGTGCCAGCAGCTTAGGGACGGCCCCAGGGAAACTGTTTTTT.

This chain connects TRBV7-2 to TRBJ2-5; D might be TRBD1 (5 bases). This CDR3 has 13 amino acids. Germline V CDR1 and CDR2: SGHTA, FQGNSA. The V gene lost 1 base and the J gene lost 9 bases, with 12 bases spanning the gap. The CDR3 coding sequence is TGTGCCAGCAGCTTAGAGCAGGGTAAAGCCCAGTACTTC. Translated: CASSLEQGKAQYF.

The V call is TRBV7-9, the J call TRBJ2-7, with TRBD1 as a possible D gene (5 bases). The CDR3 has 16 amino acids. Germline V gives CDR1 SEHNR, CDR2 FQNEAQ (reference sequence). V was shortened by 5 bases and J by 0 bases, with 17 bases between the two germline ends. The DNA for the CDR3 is TGTGCCAGCAGCCCTCCCGCAGGGCCCAGCTCCTACGAGCAGTACTTC. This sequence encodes CASSPPAGPSSYEQYF.

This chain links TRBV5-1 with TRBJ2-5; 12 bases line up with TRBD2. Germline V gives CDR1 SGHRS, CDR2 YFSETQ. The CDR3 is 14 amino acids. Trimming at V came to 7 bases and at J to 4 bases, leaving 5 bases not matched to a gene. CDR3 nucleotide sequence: TGCGCCAGCCGACTAGCGGGGGATAGAGAGACCCAGTACTTC. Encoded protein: CASRLAGDRETQYF.